This entry lists 9 T cell receptor beta chains sequenced from one sample in a study of tumor-infiltrating lymphocytes in primary liver carcinoma. With a constant-region primer, TCR beta cDNA was made from around 520 ng of total RNA. A slightly modified ARM-PCR protocol with three nested multiplex PCR rounds produced these TCR beta libraries. Forward primers for TRBV1-TRBV30 and a C-beta reverse primer served the first two PCR rounds, at roughly 10 cycles each. TCRdb processed the multiplex PCR reads anew with MiXCR; each CDR3 protein has one entry. This sample yields 100,000 to 150,000 distinct CDR3 sequences, of which 64% are seen a single time; around 8.2% belongs to the top ten. Unsorted bulk tissue, about 19-31 mg of it, served as the source for co-extraction of RNA and DNA. The sample was liver tumor tissue from sampling region 3. This sample's subset: tumor region T3, left-lateral pole. These receptors originate from a woman aged 60-75 years with primary liver carcinoma and hepatitis B virus infection.

The chain recombines TRBV28 with TRBJ2-5; the match to TRBD1 covers 12 bases. This CDR3 comprises 15 residues. Germline V gene lookup returns CDR1 MDHEN and CDR2 SYDVKM. Unmatched junction bases numbered 8, after V lost 7 bases and J lost 5 bases. The CDR3 region is CASIPRDRGHETQYF. The DNA for the CDR3 is TGTGCCAGCATCCCCCGGGACAGGGGGCACGAGACCCAGTACTTC.

Concerning this clonotype: The junction shows a germline mismatch at one end, possibly a read error. The chain employs TRBV29-1 and TRBJ1-1, with 7 bases fitting TRBD1. CDR1 and CDR2 (germline): SQVTM, ANQGSEA. CDR3 length: 13 residues. CDR3 sequence (DNA): TGCAGCGTGCAGGGGGTCCCGAACACTGAAGCCTTCTTT. As protein: CSVQGVPNTEAFF.

This clonotype was observed once. The chain combines TRBV11-3 with TRBJ1-1; 8 positions match TRBD1. The germline CDR1 and CDR2 sequences are SGHNT and YENEEA. Unmatched junction bases numbered 8, after V lost 7 bases and J lost 7 bases. The CDR3 totals 13 residues. The CDR3 sequence: CASNRQGNVEAFF. The CDR3 nucleotides are TGTGCCAGCAACCGACAGGGGAACGTTGAAGCTTTCTTT. Variable domain in full (rest from reference TRBV11-3 and TRBJ1-1): EAGVVQSPRYKIIEKKQPVAFWCNPISGHNTLYWYLQNLGQGPELLIRYENEEAVDDSQLPKDRFSAERLKGVDSTLKIQPAELGDSAVYLCASNRQGNVEAFFGQGTRLTVV.

There are many counts of this clonotype. The J gene is TRBJ2-1, the V gene TRBV11-3, with 10 nucleotides matching TRBD1. This CDR3 is 14 amino acids long. V trimming: 5 bases; J trimming: 12 bases; junction bases outside the gene matches: 10. Per the germline V gene, CDR1 is SGHNT and CDR2 is YENEEA. CDR3 nucleotide sequence: TGTGCCAGCAGCCAGTTTGGGACAGGGGAAAGGCAGTTCTTC. It codes for CASSQFGTGERQFF. Together with reference TRBV11-3 and TRBJ2-1, the CDR3 gives the full variable domain: EAGVVQSPRYKIIEKKQPVAFWCNPISGHNTLYWYLQNLGQGPELLIRYENEEAVDDSQLPKDRFSAERLKGVDSTLKIQPAELGDSAVYLCASSQFGTGERQFFGPGTRLTVL.

About this clonotype itself: Mismatch with germline at one junction end may stem from a read error. V usage is TRBV5-1 and J usage is TRBJ2-2; 9 nucleotides agree with TRBD2. This CDR3 is 16 amino acids long. Per germline, CDR1 SGHRS and CDR2 YFSETQ. CDR3: CASSLGLAEYTGGLFF. CDR3 nucleotide sequence: TGCGCCAGCAGCTTGGGACTAGCGGAGTACACCGGGGGGCTGTTTTTT.

This clonotype was detected only once. An end of the junction does not agree with germline; a read error may underlie this. CDR3 loop: CATMWRTNQPQHF. DNA of the CDR3: TGTGCCACCATGTGGCGTACAAATCAGCCTCAGCATTTT. V and J are TRBV10-3 and TRBJ1-5; D not resolved. The germline CDR1 and CDR2 sequences are ENHRY and SYGVKD. The CDR3 consists of 13 residues.

The rearrangement links TRBV5-1 to TRBJ1-4; 8 bases map to TRBD1. This CDR3 comprises 14 residues. Germline V gene lookup returns CDR1 SGHRS and CDR2 YFSETQ. Trimming at V came to 4 bases and at J to 5 bases, leaving 4 bases not matched to a gene. The CDR3 loop reads CASSGTGGNEKLFF. CDR3 bases: TGCGCCAGCAGCGGGACAGGCGGAAATGAAAAACTGTTTTTT.

Of note for this clonotype: A much larger clone is a single base away; this may be a read error. V usage is TRBV5-4 and J usage is TRBJ2-5; 7 nucleotides line up with TRBD1. After removal of 5 bases from V and 2 bases from J, the junction contained 12 bases not matched to a gene. Germline V gives CDR1 SGHNT, CDR2 YYREEE (reference sequence). CDR3 length: 16 residues. CDR3 DNA: TGTGCCAGCAGTCCCGGGACAGACTCCGCACAAGAGACCCAGTACTTC. Its protein product is CASSPGTDSAQETQYF.

As concerns this clonotype: This is likely a read error, given that the CDR3 carries no conserved phenylalanine or tryptophan at its end. The chain couples TRBV6-5 to TRBJ1-1; 7 bases align to TRBD1. Looked up from germline, CDR1 is MNHEY and CDR2 is SVGAGI. CDR3 length: 14 residues. The trim removed 9 bases at V and 3 bases at J, leaving 10 bases unmatched. DNA of the CDR3: TGTGCCAGTAGGACGACAGGGTGGGACACTGAAGCTTTCCTT. Its protein is CASRTTGWDTEAFL.